Listed below are T cell receptor beta chains from one sample, sequenced in a study of TIL therapy for anti-PD-1-resistant metastatic lung cancer. Sequenced by immunoSEQ multiplex PCR; TCRdb stores in-frame clones only, minus some. The sample includes roughly 16,000 clones, 70% to 85% of them seen just once. Here the sequenced sample was blood, taken at baseline. The receptors derive from a person between 25 and 80 years old with non-small cell lung cancer. CDR3s leave out the opening cysteine and the closing phenylalanine or tryptophan. Fields, in order: J gene, V gene, CDR3 protein.

J gene: TRBJ1-2
V gene: TRBV9
CDR3 protein: ASSVDHGLYGYT

J gene: TRBJ2-7
V gene: TRBV11-3
CDR3 protein: ASSLLPGGSIYEQY

J gene: TRBJ2-5
V gene: TRBV7-9
CDR3 protein: ASSYSGTGGLLGETQY

J gene: TRBJ2-3
V gene: TRBV7-2
CDR3 protein: ASSRRTGGTDTQY

J gene: TRBJ2-3
V gene: TRBV6-6
CDR3 protein: ASSFRGQDTQY

J gene: TRBJ2-7
V gene: TRBV5-6
CDR3 protein: ASSLISGQSSYEQY

J gene: TRBJ2-1
V gene: TRBV7-2
CDR3 protein: ASSPPLAGGPRAF

J gene: TRBJ2-7
V gene: TRBV11-2
CDR3 protein: ASGRGNYEQY

J gene: TRBJ1-1
V gene: TRBV10-1
CDR3 protein: ASSAGTGGTEAF

J gene: TRBJ1-2
V gene: TRBV30
CDR3 protein: AWWGDYGYT

J gene: TRBJ2-3
V gene: TRBV15
CDR3 protein: ATSREPGAPDTQY

J gene: TRBJ2-1
V gene: TRBV11-1
CDR3 protein: ASSLVSREFNEQF

J gene: TRBJ2-7
V gene: TRBV11-3
CDR3 protein: ASSLEMGEQY

J gene: TRBJ2-2
V gene: TRBV5-1
CDR3 protein: ASSPAGTGELF

J gene: TRBJ2-3
V gene: TRBV6-6
CDR3 protein: ASRRTTRTDTQY

J gene: TRBJ2-3
V gene: TRBV7-7
CDR3 protein: ASSPLAGAAADTQY

J gene: TRBJ1-6
V gene: TRBV4-2
CDR3 protein: ASSPGTVYNSPLH

J gene: TRBJ2-4
V gene: TRBV19
CDR3 protein: ASERHGDIQY

J gene: TRBJ1-2
V gene: TRBV9
CDR3 protein: ASSVADSPRGYT

J gene: TRBJ1-4
V gene: TRBV19
CDR3 protein: ASSIGWGTNEKLF

J gene: TRBJ2-1
V gene: TRBV6-4
CDR3 protein: ASSALSSSYNEQF

J gene: TRBJ2-5
V gene: TRBV19
CDR3 protein: ASSTTPTSGEETQY